The rows below give T cell receptor beta chains drawn from one sample of a study of naive and memory T cell subsets. Via MiXCR, TCRdb re-called the UMI-ligation and nested PCR reads, giving one row per CDR3 protein. This sample carries about 99,000 distinct CDR3 sequences, 14% of them seen once, and the ten largest clones take 2.5% to 3.5%. The sequenced sample consisted of naive CD8+ T cells from blood. Receptor source: a human donor in good health. Both conserved end residues are trimmed from each CDR3.

J,V,length,CDR3
TRBJ1-1,TRBV6-1,13,ASSEAGPVNTEAF
TRBJ1-5,TRBV6-2/TRBV6-3,12,ASSTEDSRQPQH
TRBJ2-7,TRBV24-1,11,ATSEETEGEQY
TRBJ2-2,TRBV7-8,11,APRGGGTGELF
TRBJ2-5,TRBV7-9,15,ASSLARAGLSQETQY
TRBJ2-1,TRBV7-9,12,ASGPRDSGYEQF
TRBJ2-7,TRBV4-3,13,ASSQTGQGPREQY
TRBJ2-1,TRBV12-3/TRBV12-4,13,ASRPRTGGYNEQF
TRBJ2-7,TRBV29-1,13,SVELGDRDSYEQY
TRBJ1-2,TRBV12-3/TRBV12-4,12,ARLVSGGNYGYT
TRBJ1-1,TRBV7-2,11,ASSLGRAIRPF
TRBJ1-2,TRBV27,15,ASSPIRTGGFNYGYT
TRBJ1-2,TRBV5-6,12,ASSEGQDFGGYT
TRBJ1-1,TRBV7-8,14,ASSLARSRGNTEAF